The 15 T cell receptor beta chains below were found in one sample sequenced in a study of CD8 T cells in ankylosing spondylitis. TCRdb reprocessed the 5' RACE reads with MiXCR, giving one entry per CDR3 protein. The table shows approximately 28,000 distinct CDR3 sequences, with 6.5% to 9.5% occurring only once. Material for sequencing was blood. Source of these receptors: a male donor with ankylosing spondylitis or in good health (not recorded which).

This clonotype was detected only a few times. V is TRBV18 and J is TRBJ2-2, with 7 bases aligning to TRBD1. Unmatched junction bases numbered 7, after V lost 6 bases and J lost 6 bases. Germline CDR1 reads KGHSH; CDR2 reads LQKENI. The CDR3 has 14 residues. The chain's CDR3 is CASSPDRAAGELFF. The CDR3 DNA reads as TGTGCCAGCTCTCCAGACAGGGCGGCCGGGGAGCTGTTTTTT.

For the CDR3, the DNA is TGCAGCGTTAAGACAGGGCCCTACGAGCAGTACTTC. It yields the protein CSVKTGPYEQYF. This chain uses TRBV29-1 with TRBJ2-7, with 7 bases fitting TRBD1. V was pared by 5 bases and J by 2 bases, with 3 bases of the junction left unmatched. This CDR3 is built from 12 residues. CDR1 and CDR2 from the germline V gene are SQVTM and ANQGSEA.

At least ten counts were recorded for this clonotype. The V call is TRBV27, the J call TRBJ2-3; 8 bases are shared with TRBD2. The CDR3 totals 16 residues. V lost 2 bases and J lost 2; bases outside the gene matches: 6. The germline V gene encodes CDR1 MNHEY and CDR2 SMNVEV (reference sequence). CDR3: CASSLMPAGVTDTQYF. The CDR3 coding sequence is TGTGCCAGCAGTTTAATGCCAGCGGGGGTCACAGATACGCAGTATTTT.

This clonotype was seen at least ten times. CDR3 DNA sequence: TGTGCCAGCAGCTTGGGACAGGTTACCGGGGAGCTGTTTTTT. This codes for CASSLGQVTGELFF. The gene calls are TRBV7-2 and TRBJ2-2, with 8 bases matching TRBD1. CDR1 and CDR2 (germline): SGHTA, FQGNSA. Trimming at V came to 3 bases and at J to 5 bases, leaving 2 bases not matched to a gene. This CDR3 is built from 14 residues.

This clonotype occurred many times. The CDR3 loop reads CASSWDRGENEQFF. CDR3 DNA: TGTGCCAGCAGTTGGGACAGGGGTGAAAATGAGCAGTTCTTC. V is TRBV6-2 or TRBV6-3 and J is TRBJ2-1, with 10 bases lining up with TRBD1. The trim removed 4 bases at V and 7 bases at J, leaving 4 bases unmatched. This CDR3 region has 14 residues. Germline loops: CDR1 MNHEY, CDR2 SVGEGT.

This clonotype occurred a few times. The chain recombines TRBV3-1 with TRBJ2-7; TRBD1 aligns across 8 bases. Trimming cost V 4 bases and J 3 bases; bases outside gene matches: 2. The CDR3 extends over 13 amino acids. The V gene's germline CDR1 is LGHDT and CDR2 YNNKEL (reference sequence). CDR3 sequence: CASSRRGLYEQYF. CDR3 sequence (DNA): TGTGCCAGCAGCCGCAGGGGGCTCTACGAGCAGTACTTC.

The V call is TRBV20-1, the J call TRBJ2-1; no reliable D call. Trimming stripped 3 bases from V and 9 bases from J, with 6 bases between. Per the germline V gene, CDR1 is DFQATT and CDR2 is SNEGSKA (reference sequence). The CDR3 covers 10 residues. The CDR3 nucleotides are TGCAGTGCTAGGACCATTGAGCAGTTCTTC. Protein product: CSARTIEQFF.

Sample share makes this clonotype medium-sized. This chain uses TRBV18 with TRBJ2-5; D is uncertain. Germline V lookup: CDR1 KGHSH, CDR2 LQKENI. The CDR3 has 11 amino acids. V was trimmed by 6 bases and J by 1 base, leaving 3 bases between them. DNA of the CDR3: TGTGCCAGCTCGTCCCAAGAGACCCAGTACTTC. It is translated as CASSSQETQYF.

The table lists this clonotype with a few counts. The chain recombines TRBV7-7 with TRBJ2-1; the D gene is possibly TRBD1 (5 bases). The CDR3 is 13 amino acids. The germline CDR1 and CDR2 sequences are SSHAT and FNYEAQ (reference sequence). V was pared by 5 bases and J by 10 bases, with 15 bases between. CDR3 residues: CASSRQHSGEQFF. The CDR3 DNA reads TGTGCCAGCAGCCGACAGCATTCCGGGGAGCAGTTCTTC.

This clonotype has at least ten counts. The rearrangement links TRBV7-8 to TRBJ2-1; 13 positions agree with TRBD2. CDR3 length equals 17 residues. With V trimmed by 4 bases and J by 7 bases, 10 bases remained unmatched. The germline V gene encodes CDR1 SGHVS and CDR2 FQNEAQ. The CDR3 spells CASSSYSLTSGGNEQFF. Here the CDR3 DNA reads TGTGCCAGCAGCTCCTACTCCCTGACTAGCGGGGGGAATGAGCAGTTCTTC.

This clonotype has only a few counts. The V call is TRBV24-1, the J call TRBJ2-2; TRBD1 aligns across 7 bases. The CDR3 spans 14 residues. After removal of 4 bases from V and 4 bases from J, the junction contained 2 bases not matched to a gene. From germline, CDR1 is KGHDR and CDR2 SFDVKD. DNA of the CDR3: TGTGCCACCAGTGACCGGGACAGCACCGGGGAGCTGTTTTTT. As protein: CATSDRDSTGELFF.

There are a few counts of this clonotype. The J gene is TRBJ2-4, the V gene TRBV14; D unresolved. Trimming shortened V by 1 base and J by 15 bases, and 13 bases separated the two germline ends. Germline V gene sequence: CDR1 SGHDN, CDR2 FVKESK. The CDR3 totals 12 residues. CDR3 loop: CASSQASARLYF. The CDR3 coding sequence is TGTGCCAGCAGCCAAGCTTCCGCCAGGCTGTACTTC.

The CDR3 spells CSVGSAGGGGTQYF. CDR3 nucleotide sequence: TGCAGCGTTGGTAGCGCTGGTGGTGGGGGTACGCAGTATTTT. J is TRBJ2-3 and V is TRBV29-1, with D possibly being TRBD1 or TRBD2 (5 bases each). V lost 4 bases and J lost 8, with 19 bases in between. The germline V gene has CDR1 SQVTM and CDR2 ANQGSEA. CDR3 length equals 14 residues.

This rearrangement joins TRBV9 to TRBJ1-1, with TRBD1 as a possible D gene (5 bases). Trimming pared 1 base from V and 4 bases from J, leaving 8 bases between. CDR1 SGDLS and CDR2 YYNGEE come from the germline V gene. The CDR3 is 13 residues long. The CDR3 sequence: CASSVQGLTEAFF. As DNA, the CDR3 is TGTGCCAGCAGCGTACAGGGTCTCACTGAAGCTTTCTTT.

This clonotype was found a few times. The genes are TRBV29-1 and TRBJ1-4; a possible D gene is TRBD1 (5 bases). V was shortened by 6 bases and J by 0 bases, with 11 bases between the two germline ends. The CDR3 contains 14 residues. Looked up from germline, CDR1 is SQVTM and CDR2 is ANQGSEA. DNA for the CDR3: TGCAGCGTCGGGGACGGTCCAACTAATGAAAAACTGTTTTTT. Protein: CSVGDGPTNEKLFF.